The 22 T cell receptor beta chains presented below share a single source sample, sequenced in a study of cytomegalovirus exposure and HLA in healthy donors. PCR employed 60 Vbeta and 13 Jbeta primers. The table came from immunoSEQ multiplex PCR; TCRdb's copy has only in-frame clones and leaves some out. Of around 140,000 clones listed, 70% to 85% are singletons. Sequenced: PBMCs. The origin of the receptors is a female donor in good health and CMV-seronegative.

The CDR3 spells CASSSDFWQGYGYTF. CDR3 coding DNA: TGCGCCAGCAGCTCTGACTTTTGGCAGGGCTATGGCTACACCTTC. This chain connects TRBV5-1 to TRBJ1-2; the D gene is possibly TRBD1 (5 bases). The CDR3 spans 15 residues. Germline V gene data show CDR1 as SGHRS and CDR2 as YFSETQ. V lost 3 bases to trimming and J lost 4 bases, with 16 bases between them.

The V call is TRBV4-3, the J call TRBJ2-1; TRBD2 matches at 9 bases. Germline lookup yields CDR1 LGHNA and CDR2 YSLEER. The CDR3 totals 15 residues. With 0 bases clipped from V and 14 bases from J, the junction kept 11 bases outside the gene matches. In DNA form, the CDR3 reads TGCGCCAGCAGCCAAGATTGGCAGACTAGCGGATCGGAGTTCTTC. It yields the protein CASSQDWQTSGSEFF.

The chain recombines TRBV28 with TRBJ2-5; D remains ambiguous. Trimming removed 3 bases from V and 8 bases from J, with 7 bases in between. The germline CDR1 and CDR2 sequences are MDHEN and SYDVKM. The length of the CDR3 is 11 residues. This CDR3 is CASSLRETQYF. In DNA, the CDR3 is TGTGCCAGCAGTTTGCGTGAAACCCAGTACTTC.

The DNA of the CDR3 is TGTGCCAGCAGCCCGGACAGGCTGGGGACCCAGTACTTC. Translated, it gives CASSPDRLGTQYF. V is TRBV7-8 and J is TRBJ2-5; 7 nucleotides line up with TRBD1. The CDR3 totals 13 residues. Germline CDR1 and CDR2: SGHVS and FQNEAQ. After removal of 5 bases from V and 7 bases from J, the junction contained 7 bases not matched to a gene. Full variable domain (missing parts from reference TRBV7-8 and TRBJ2-5): GAGVSQSPRYKVAKRGQDVALRCDPISGHVSLFWYQQALGQGPEFLTYFQNEAQLDKSGLPSDRFFAERPEGSVSTLKIQRTQQEDSAVYLCASSPDRLGTQYFGPGTRLLVL.

The rearrangement uses TRBV5-1 and TRBJ2-1; 7 bases are a match to TRBD2. Losses at the gene ends were 0 bases for V and 3 bases for J; bases not matched to a gene: 3. The V gene's germline CDR1 is SGHRS and CDR2 YFSETQ. This CDR3 is 15 amino acids long. The CDR3 DNA is TGCGCCAGCAGCTTGGCAGCGGGAATCTACAATGAGCAGTTCTTC. Its protein product is CASSLAAGIYNEQFF.

V and J are TRBV28 and TRBJ2-5; no clear D gene. Gene TRBJ2-7 matches the end of the DNA better, so the J call may be wrong. The CDR3 extends over 15 amino acids. Germline V CDR1 and CDR2: MDHEN, SYDVKM. The CDR3 reads CASSATLSRSYEQYF. In DNA, the CDR3 is TGTGCCAGCAGTGCCACCTTATCCCGGTCCTACGAGCAGTACTTC.

V is TRBV5-6 and J is TRBJ1-2, with D perhaps TRBD1 (6 bases). The CDR3 has 14 residues. Trimming removed 3 bases at V and 4 bases at J, with 13 bases between. In germline, CDR1 is SGHDT, CDR2 YYEEEE. CDR3 sequence reads: CASSSWTASYGYTF. CDR3 sequence (DNA): TGTGCCAGCAGCTCATGGACAGCTTCCTATGGCTACACCTTC.

The rearrangement joins TRBV6-1 to TRBJ2-3; 7 nucleotides agree with TRBD2. V lost 1 base, J lost 4 bases, and 8 bases stayed unmatched. CDR3 length equals 16 residues. Germline CDR1 MNHNS, CDR2 SASEGT. This CDR3 reads CASSEGWGRAPDTQYF. The CDR3 DNA sequence: TGTGCCAGCAGTGAAGGATGGGGGAGGGCCCCAGATACGCAGTATTTT.

The gene calls are TRBV6-1 and TRBJ2-1; TRBD2 aligns across 12 bases. The germline V gene has CDR1 MNHNS and CDR2 SASEGT. The CDR3 has 13 amino acids. With 11 bases clipped from V and 8 bases from J, the junction kept 7 bases outside the gene matches. The CDR3 sequence is CAARLAGVDEQFF. The CDR3 DNA reads as TGTGCCGCAAGACTAGCGGGAGTCGATGAGCAGTTCTTC.

This rearrangement joins TRBV19 to TRBJ1-4, with D possibly being TRBD1 (5 bases). In germline, CDR1 is LNHDA, CDR2 SQIVND (reference sequence). This CDR3 has 15 amino acids. V was trimmed by 7 bases and J by 4 bases, leaving 16 bases between them. CDR3 DNA: TGTGCCAGTAAACCGACAGCTTCAATTAATGAAAAACTGTTTTTT. It codes for CASKPTASINEKLFF.

V and J are TRBV27 and TRBJ2-7, with 9 nucleotides matching TRBD1. V was clipped by 6 bases and J by 4 bases; unmatched bases: 10. CDR1 is MNHEY and CDR2 is SMNVEV in the germline V gene (reference sequence). The CDR3 runs 15 residues. CDR3 loop: CASRPGTGKQYEQYF. The CDR3 bases are TGTGCCAGCAGACCCGGGACAGGGAAGCAGTACGAGCAGTACTTC.

The rearrangement links TRBV7-3 to TRBJ2-2, with 10 bases fitting TRBD2. The length of the CDR3 is 16 residues. CDR1 SGHTA and CDR2 FQGTGA come from the germline V gene. Germline trimming cut 5 bases from V and 3 bases from J; bases unmatched to any gene: 6. The CDR3 reads CASSPTSGYDTGELFF. CDR3 nucleotide sequence: TGTGCCAGCAGCCCGACTAGCGGGTACGACACCGGGGAGCTGTTTTTT.

The chain carries TRBV28 and TRBJ1-3; D remains unclear. V lost 5 bases, J lost 0 bases, and 14 bases lay in between. Germline-derived CDR1 and CDR2 are MDHEN and SYDVKM. CDR3 length equals 16 residues. The CDR3 coding sequence is TGTGCCAGCAGTACCCCACTGATGAGCTCTGGAAACACCATATATTTT. Translation gives CASSTPLMSSGNTIYF.

This clone has just one count. The rearrangement uses TRBV12-5 and TRBJ1-1; 8 bases are shared with TRBD1. V trimming: 4 bases; J trimming: 3 bases; junction bases outside the gene matches: 7. The length of the CDR3 is 15 residues. The germline CDR1 and CDR2 sequences are LGHNT and FRNRAP. CDR3: CASGWDRLRDTEAFF. The CDR3 coding sequence is TGTGCTAGTGGTTGGGACAGGCTAAGGGACACTGAAGCTTTCTTT.

The chain combines TRBV29-1 with TRBJ1-3, with 7 bases lining up with TRBD1. The length of the CDR3 is 13 residues. The germline V gene encodes CDR1 SQVTM and CDR2 ANQGSEA. J was trimmed by 3 bases and V by 5 bases; bases with no gene match: 4. CDR3 loop: CSVIRDSGNTIYF. The CDR3 coding sequence is TGCAGCGTTATCCGGGACAGTGGAAACACCATATATTTT.

A few counts support this clone. The chain joins TRBV7-6 to TRBJ2-7; the match to TRBD2 covers 10 bases. The CDR3 covers 14 residues. Unmatched junction bases numbered 2, after V lost 6 bases and J lost 0 bases. The germline V gene encodes CDR1 SGHVS and CDR2 FNYEAQ. CDR3: CASRASGSSYEQYF. For the CDR3, the DNA is TGTGCCAGCAGGGCTAGCGGGAGCTCCTACGAGCAGTACTTC.

This chain links TRBV7-6 with TRBJ2-1; 15 nucleotides line up with TRBD2. Looked up from germline, CDR1 is SGHVS and CDR2 is FNYEAQ. With V trimmed by 5 bases and J by 7 bases, 18 bases remained unmatched. CDR3 length equals 20 residues. This CDR3 reads CASSPLRTNPGTSGRNEQFF. The CDR3 region has the DNA TGTGCCAGCAGCCCCCTCAGGACCAACCCCGGGACTAGCGGGAGGAATGAGCAGTTCTTC.

This clone was detected only once. This chain's CDR3 is CASRLGGVGNTIYF. Written as DNA, the CDR3 is TGTGCCAGCAGACTAGGGGGCGTCGGAAACACCATATATTTT. The V and J genes are TRBV27 and TRBJ1-3, with 7 bases that match TRBD1. Germline V gene lookup returns CDR1 MNHEY and CDR2 SMNVEV (reference sequence). The CDR3 is 14 amino acids. Trimming took 6 bases from V and 4 from J; bases not matched to a gene: 6.

The CDR3 DNA sequence: TGCGCCAGCAGCCCACGGACAGGATGGGGGAACACTGAAGCTTTCTTT. Translating it yields CASSPRTGWGNTEAFF. The V call is TRBV4-1, the J call TRBJ1-1; 7 bases are shared with TRBD1. Trimming removed 4 bases from V and 1 base from J; junction bases left unmatched: 9. This CDR3 region has 16 residues. Germline V CDR1 and CDR2: MGHRA, YSYEKL.

This chain links TRBV28 with TRBJ2-3, with D tentatively TRBD2 (7 bases). Germline V gene sequence: CDR1 MDHEN, CDR2 SYDVKM. The CDR3 totals 19 residues. The V and J ends lost 5 bases and 0 bases respectively, with 24 bases between them. CDR3 residues: CASSPLWDGGPKSTDTQYF. The DNA of the CDR3 is TGTGCCAGCAGTCCCCTATGGGACGGGGGGCCCAAAAGCACAGATACGCAGTATTTT.

J is TRBJ1-1 and V is TRBV19; 7 bases are shared with TRBD1. CDR1 LNHDA and CDR2 SQIVND come from the germline V gene (reference sequence). V was pared by 5 bases and J by 1 base, with 4 bases of the junction left unmatched. The CDR3 spans 14 residues. CDR3: CASSEYRGNTEAFF. In DNA, the CDR3 is TGTGCCAGTAGTGAATACAGGGGGAACACTGAAGCTTTCTTT.

This clone was seen a handful of times. The chain combines TRBV11-2 with TRBJ2-5; tentative D call: TRBD2 (6 bases). V dropped 5 bases and J dropped 6 bases, with 16 bases sitting between them. Per germline, CDR1 SGHAT and CDR2 FQNNGV. The CDR3 runs 14 residues. In DNA form, the CDR3 reads TGTGCCAGCAGCCCAGGAGGGATAGTCCAGACCCAGTACTTC. This sequence encodes CASSPGGIVQTQYF.